This passage covers 7 T cell receptor beta chains from one sample sequenced in a study of beta chain features in type 1 diabetes. Sequencing targeted expressed TCRB transcripts, as all isolated RNA had been reverse transcribed. Generated by immunoSEQ multiplex PCR, the TCRdb table keeps only in-frame clones and is missing some. In the table there are 200,000 to 250,000 clones, about 9.3% of which are singletons. Sequenced: naive CD4+ T cells from blood. The receptors were sampled from a woman aged 18-35 years in good health.

This clone turned up a few times. This sequence joins TRBV2 and TRBJ2-7; 10 nucleotides agree with TRBD1. The CDR3 length is 13 residues. The germline V gene has CDR1 SNHLY and CDR2 FYNNEI. V trimming: 4 bases; J trimming: 3 bases; junction bases outside the gene matches: 0. CDR3 region: CASSGDRGYEQYF. CDR3 nucleotide sequence: TGTGCCAGCAGTGGGGACAGGGGCTACGAGCAGTACTTC.

The J gene is TRBJ1-2, the V gene TRBV7-2, with D unresolved. CDR3 size: 12 residues. CDR1 is SGHTA and CDR2 is FQGNSA in the germline V gene. V lost 4 bases to trimming and J lost 7 bases, with 10 bases between them. The CDR3 reads CASSYLRSGYTF. The CDR3 DNA reads TGTGCCAGCAGCTATCTGAGATCTGGCTACACCTTC.

The chain links TRBV25-1 to TRBJ1-6; weak D call: TRBD1 (5 bases). The CDR3 sequence is 16 residues long. Germline-derived CDR1 and CDR2 are MGHDK and SYGVNS. The V end lost 4 bases, the J end lost 4 bases, and 14 bases lay between the germline ends. As DNA, the CDR3 is TGTGCCAGCAGTGCGCGACGACAGCAGTATAATTCACCCCTCCACTTT. This sequence encodes CASSARRQQYNSPLHF.

V usage is TRBV19 and J usage is TRBJ2-1, with 11 positions matching TRBD2. V shed 3 bases, J shed 5 bases, and the junction held 0 bases outside the gene matches. Germline CDR1 reads LNHDA; CDR2 reads SQIVND (reference sequence). CDR3 length: 14 amino acids. The DNA for the CDR3 is TGTGCCAGTAGTATTAGCGGGGGGGACAATGAGCAGTTCTTC. As protein: CASSISGGDNEQFF.

The rearrangement joins TRBV28 to TRBJ2-1, with D possibly being TRBD1 (5 bases). Germline V gene sequence: CDR1 MDHEN, CDR2 SYDVKM. The CDR3 is made up of 14 amino acids. Trimming took off 5 bases at V and 8 bases at J, with 16 bases between the two ends. The CDR3 spells CASSPNDSVDEQFF. CDR3 sequence (DNA): TGTGCCAGCAGTCCAAACGACAGTGTCGATGAGCAGTTCTTC.

This clone was counted between two and nine times. The V call is TRBV29-1, the J call TRBJ1-3, with D perhaps TRBD1 (6 bases). V was shortened by 7 bases and J by 0 bases, with 13 bases between the two germline ends. Germline V gives CDR1 SQVTM, CDR2 ANQGSEA. The CDR3 has 14 residues. The CDR3 nucleotides read TGCAGCGCAGCGGGGGCAAACTCTGGAAACACCATATATTTT. Its translation: CSAAGANSGNTIYF.

This clone came up a few times. This rearrangement joins TRBV5-6 to TRBJ2-1; the match to TRBD2 covers 9 bases. The CDR3 has 15 amino acids. Germline CDR1 SGHDT, CDR2 YYEEEE. V dropped 3 bases and J dropped 4; count of bases not matched to a gene: 5. CDR3 loop: CASSSTTSGYNEQFF. The CDR3 DNA is TGTGCCAGCAGCTCAACGACTAGCGGATACAATGAGCAGTTCTTC. The full variable domain, in which reference TRBV5-6 and TRBJ2-1 provide the parts outside the CDR3, is DAGVTQSPTHLIKTRGQQVTLRCSPKSGHDTVSWYQQALGQGPQFIFQYYEEEERQRGNFPDRFSGHQFPNYSSELNVNALLLGDSALYLCASSSTTSGYNEQFFGPGTRLTVL.